This T cell receptor (beta chain) was obtained from a study of cytomegalovirus exposure and HLA in healthy donors. This clone was detected only a few times. CDR3 length equals 17 residues. With 4 bases removed from V and 4 bases from J, the gap between germline ends came to 20 bases. Germline lookup yields CDR1 MDHEN and CDR2 SYDVKM. Primers included in the PCR were 60 Vbeta and 13 Jbeta primers. TCRdb's copy holds only in-frame clones and misses some; the assay was immunoSEQ multiplex PCR. The sample lists under 200,000 clones, 75% occurring once. Sequences were obtained from PBMCs. This sequence joins TRBV28 and TRBJ1-5; D call uncertain. This clonotype originated in a middle-aged woman in good health and CMV-seropositive. CDR3 sequence: CASSSPRHAERNQPQHF. The CDR3 DNA follows: TGTGCCAGCAGTTCGCCACGACACGCCGAACGGAATCAGCCCCAGCATTTT.